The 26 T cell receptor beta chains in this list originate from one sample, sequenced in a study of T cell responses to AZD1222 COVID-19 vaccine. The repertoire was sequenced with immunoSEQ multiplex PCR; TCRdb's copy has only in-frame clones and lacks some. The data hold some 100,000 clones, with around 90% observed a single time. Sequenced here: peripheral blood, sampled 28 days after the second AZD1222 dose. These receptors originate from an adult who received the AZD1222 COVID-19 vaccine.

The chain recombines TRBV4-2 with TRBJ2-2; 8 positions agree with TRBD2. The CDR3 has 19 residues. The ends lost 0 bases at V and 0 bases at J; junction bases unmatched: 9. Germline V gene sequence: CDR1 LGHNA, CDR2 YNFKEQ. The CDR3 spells CASSQDLGAGATNTGELFF. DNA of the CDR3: TGTGCCAGCAGCCAAGATCTTGGAGCGGGGGCGACGAACACCGGGGAGCTGTTTTTT.

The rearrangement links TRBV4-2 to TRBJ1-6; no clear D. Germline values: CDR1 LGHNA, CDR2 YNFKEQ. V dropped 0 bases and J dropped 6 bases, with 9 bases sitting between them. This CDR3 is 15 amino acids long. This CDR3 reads CASSQEGFGNSPLHF. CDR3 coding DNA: TGTGCCAGCAGCCAAGAGGGGTTTGGTAATTCACCCCTCCACTTT.

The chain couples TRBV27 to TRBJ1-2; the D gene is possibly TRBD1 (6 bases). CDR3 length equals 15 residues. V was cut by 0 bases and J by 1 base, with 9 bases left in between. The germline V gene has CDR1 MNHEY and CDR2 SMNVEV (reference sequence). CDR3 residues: CASSLSGGFNYGYTF. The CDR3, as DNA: TGTGCCAGCAGTTTATCTGGGGGCTTTAACTATGGCTACACCTTC.

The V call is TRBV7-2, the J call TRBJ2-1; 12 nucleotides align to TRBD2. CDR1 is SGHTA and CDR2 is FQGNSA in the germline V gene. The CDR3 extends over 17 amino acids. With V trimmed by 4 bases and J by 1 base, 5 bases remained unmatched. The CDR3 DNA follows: TGTGCCAGCAGCTGGCCCCTAGCGGGGGGGTCCTACAATGAGCAGTTCTTC. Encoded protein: CASSWPLAGGSYNEQFF.

In DNA form, the CDR3 reads TGCGCCAGCAGCCAAGAATGGACAACCCAAGAGACCCAGTACTTC. It translates to CASSQEWTTQETQYF. The V and J genes are TRBV4-1 and TRBJ2-5; D perhaps matches TRBD1 (5 bases). In germline, CDR1 is MGHRA, CDR2 YSYEKL. The V gene lost 0 bases and the J gene lost 1 base, with 9 bases spanning the gap. The CDR3 totals 15 residues.

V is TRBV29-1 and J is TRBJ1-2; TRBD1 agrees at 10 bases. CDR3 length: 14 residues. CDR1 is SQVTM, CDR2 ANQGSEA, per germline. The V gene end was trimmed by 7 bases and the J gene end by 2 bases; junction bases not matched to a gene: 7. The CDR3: CSARTGGENYGYTF. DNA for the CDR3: TGCAGCGCCCGGACAGGGGGGGAAAACTATGGCTACACCTTC.

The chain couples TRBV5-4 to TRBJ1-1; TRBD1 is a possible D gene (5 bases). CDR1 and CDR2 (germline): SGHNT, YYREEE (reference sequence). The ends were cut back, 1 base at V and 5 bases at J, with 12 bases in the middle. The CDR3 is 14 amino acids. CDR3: CASSLRGGRTEAFF. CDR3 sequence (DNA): TGTGCCAGCAGCTTGCGCGGGGGTAGGACTGAAGCTTTCTTT. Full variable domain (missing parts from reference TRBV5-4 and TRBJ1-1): ETGVTQSPTHLIKTRGQQVTLRCSSQSGHNTVSWYQQALGQGPQFIFQYYREEENGRGNFPPRFSGLQFPNYSSELNVNALELDDSALYLCASSLRGGRTEAFFGQGTRLTVV.

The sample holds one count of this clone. Here the CDR3 DNA reads TGTGCCAGCAGTTTCCAGAATAATCAGCCCCAGCATTTT. Translated, it gives CASSFQNNQPQHF. This chain connects TRBV2 to TRBJ1-5; no clear D gene. This CDR3 has 13 amino acids. CDR1 and CDR2 from the germline V gene are SNHLY and FYNNEI. V lost 5 bases and J 4 bases, leaving 9 bases between the germline ends.

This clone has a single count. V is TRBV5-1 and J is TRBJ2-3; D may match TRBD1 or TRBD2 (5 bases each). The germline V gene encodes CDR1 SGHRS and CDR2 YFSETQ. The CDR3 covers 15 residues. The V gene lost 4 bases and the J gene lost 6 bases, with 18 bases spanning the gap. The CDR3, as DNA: TGCGCCAGCAGCGGCCGGGGCCTGGACGGGGATACGCAGTATTTT. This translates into CASSGRGLDGDTQYF. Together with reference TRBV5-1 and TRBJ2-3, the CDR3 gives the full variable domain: KAGVTQTPRYLIKTRGQQVTLSCSPISGHRSVSWYQQTPGQGLQFLFEYFSETQRNKGNFPGRFSGRQFSNSRSEMNVSTLELGDSALYLCASSGRGLDGDTQYFGPGTRLTVL.

CDR3 sequence reads: CASRQLRQGADSGNTIYF. The CDR3 DNA sequence: TGCGCCAGCAGGCAACTAAGACAGGGGGCCGACTCTGGAAACACCATATATTTT. J is TRBJ1-3 and V is TRBV23-1; TRBD1 matches 10 bases. TRBV23-1 qualifies as an ORF whose function is uncertain. Unmatched junction bases numbered 11, after V lost 6 bases and J lost 0 bases. CDR3 size: 18 residues.

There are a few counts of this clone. In DNA, the CDR3 is TGTGCCAGCAGCGAACTAGCGGGGGGCTCCTACGAGCAGTACTTC. It encodes CASSELAGGSYEQYF. The chain links TRBV5-4 to TRBJ2-7; 12 bases are shared with TRBD2. The CDR3 totals 15 residues. Germline V lookup: CDR1 SGHNT, CDR2 YYREEE (reference sequence). V shed 4 bases and J 0 bases; nucleotides not matched to a gene: 2.

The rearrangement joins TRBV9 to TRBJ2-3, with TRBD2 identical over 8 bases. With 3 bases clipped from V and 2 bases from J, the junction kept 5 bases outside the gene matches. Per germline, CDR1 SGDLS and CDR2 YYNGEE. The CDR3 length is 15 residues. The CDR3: CASSASGGPTDTQYF. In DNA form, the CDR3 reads TGTGCCAGCAGCGCGAGCGGGGGCCCCACAGATACGCAGTATTTT.

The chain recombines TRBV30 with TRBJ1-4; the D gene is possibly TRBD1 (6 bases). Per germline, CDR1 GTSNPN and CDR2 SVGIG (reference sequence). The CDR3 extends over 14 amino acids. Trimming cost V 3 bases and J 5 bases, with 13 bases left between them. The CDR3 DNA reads TGTGCCTGGAGACGGACAGTGAGCAATGAAAAACTGTTTTTT. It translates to CAWRRTVSNEKLFF. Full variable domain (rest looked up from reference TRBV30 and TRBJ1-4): SQTIHQWPATLVQPVGSPLSLECTVEGTSNPNLYWYRQAAGRGLQLLFYSVGIGQISSEVPQNLSASRPQDRQFILSSKKLLLSDSGFYLCAWRRTVSNEKLFFGSGTQLSVL.

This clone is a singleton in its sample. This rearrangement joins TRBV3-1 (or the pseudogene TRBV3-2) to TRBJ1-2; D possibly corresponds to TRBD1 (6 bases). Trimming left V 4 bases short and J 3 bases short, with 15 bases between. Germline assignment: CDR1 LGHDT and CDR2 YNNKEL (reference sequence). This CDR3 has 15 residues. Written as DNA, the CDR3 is TGTGCCAGCAGCCGAACGAGGGGGGGGCACTATGGCTACACCTTC. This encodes CASSRTRGGHYGYTF.

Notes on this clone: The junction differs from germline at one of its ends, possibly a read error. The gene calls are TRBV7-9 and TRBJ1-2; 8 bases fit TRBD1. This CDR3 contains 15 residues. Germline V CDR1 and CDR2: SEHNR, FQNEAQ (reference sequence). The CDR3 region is CASTLLGSTGVGYTF. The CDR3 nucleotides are TGTGCCAGCACCTTACTGGGCTCGACAGGGGTTGGCTACACCTTC.

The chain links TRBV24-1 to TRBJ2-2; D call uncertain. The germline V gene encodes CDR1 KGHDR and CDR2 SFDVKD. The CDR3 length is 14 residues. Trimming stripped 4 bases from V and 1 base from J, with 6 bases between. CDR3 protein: CATSERVNTGELFF. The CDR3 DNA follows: TGTGCCACCAGTGAAAGGGTGAACACCGGGGAGCTGTTTTTT.

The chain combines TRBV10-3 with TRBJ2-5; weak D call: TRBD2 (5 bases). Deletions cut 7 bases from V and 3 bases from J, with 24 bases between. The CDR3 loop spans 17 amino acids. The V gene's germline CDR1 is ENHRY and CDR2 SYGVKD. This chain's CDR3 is CAIKGDNVEVREETQYF. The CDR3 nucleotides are TGTGCCATCAAAGGTGATAATGTCGAAGTGCGGGAAGAGACCCAGTACTTC.

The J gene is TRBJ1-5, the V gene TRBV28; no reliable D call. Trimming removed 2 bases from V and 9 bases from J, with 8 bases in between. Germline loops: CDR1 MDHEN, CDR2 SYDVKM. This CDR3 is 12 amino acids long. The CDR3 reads CASSLTPRPQHF. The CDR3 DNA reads TGTGCCAGCAGTTTAACTCCGCGGCCCCAGCATTTT.

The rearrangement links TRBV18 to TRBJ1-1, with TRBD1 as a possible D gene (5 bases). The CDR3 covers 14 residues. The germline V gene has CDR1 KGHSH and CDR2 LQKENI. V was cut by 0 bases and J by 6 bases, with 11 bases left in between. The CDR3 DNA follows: TGTGCCAGCTCACCACCCAACGGCAGGGCTGAAGCTTTCTTT. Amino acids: CASSPPNGRAEAFF.

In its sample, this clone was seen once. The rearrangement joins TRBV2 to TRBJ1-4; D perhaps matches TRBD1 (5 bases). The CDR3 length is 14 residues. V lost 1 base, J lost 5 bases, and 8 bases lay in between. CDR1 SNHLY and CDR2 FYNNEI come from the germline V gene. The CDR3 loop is CASSEGAGNEKLFF. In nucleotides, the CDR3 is TGTGCCAGCAGTGAAGGCGCAGGGAATGAAAAACTGTTTTTT. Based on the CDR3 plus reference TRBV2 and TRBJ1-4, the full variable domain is EPEVTQTPSHQVTQMGQEVILRCVPISNHLYFYWYRQILGQKVEFLVSFYNNEISEKSEIFDDQFSVERPDGSNFTLKIRSTKLEDSAMYFCASSEGAGNEKLFFGSGTQLSVL.

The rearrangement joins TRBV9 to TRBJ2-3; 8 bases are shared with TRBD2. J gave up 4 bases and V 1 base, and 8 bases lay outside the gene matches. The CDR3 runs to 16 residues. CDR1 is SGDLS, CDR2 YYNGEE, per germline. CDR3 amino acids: CASSVSGRGGSDTQYF. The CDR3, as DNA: TGTGCCAGCAGCGTATCAGGACGGGGGGGCTCAGATACGCAGTATTTT.

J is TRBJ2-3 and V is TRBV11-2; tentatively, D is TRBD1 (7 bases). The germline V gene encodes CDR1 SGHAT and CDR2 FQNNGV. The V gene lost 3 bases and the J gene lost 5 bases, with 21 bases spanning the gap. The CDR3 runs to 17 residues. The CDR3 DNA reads TGTGCCAGCAGCTTTTTCGGAGGGGGCTCGCTCGGAGATACGCAGTATTTT. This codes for CASSFFGGGSLGDTQYF. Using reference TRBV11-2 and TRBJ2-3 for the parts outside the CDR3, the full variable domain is EAGVAQSPRYKIIEKRQSVAFWCNPISGHATLYWYQQILGQGPKLLIQFQNNGVVDDSQLPKDRFSAERLKGVDSTLKIQPAKLEDSAVYLCASSFFGGGSLGDTQYFGPGTRLTVL.

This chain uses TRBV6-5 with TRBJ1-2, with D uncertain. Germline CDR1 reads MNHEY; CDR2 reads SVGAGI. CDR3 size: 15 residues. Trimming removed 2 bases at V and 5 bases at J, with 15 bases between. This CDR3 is CASSYDPYTHYGYTF. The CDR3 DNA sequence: TGTGCCAGCAGTTACGACCCCTATACTCATTATGGCTACACCTTC.

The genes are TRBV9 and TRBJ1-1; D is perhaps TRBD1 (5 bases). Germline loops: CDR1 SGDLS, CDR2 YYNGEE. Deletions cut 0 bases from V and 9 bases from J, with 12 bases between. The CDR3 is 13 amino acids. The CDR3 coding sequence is TGTGCCAGCAGCGTAGACGGGACCAACAAAGCTTTCTTT. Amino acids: CASSVDGTNKAFF.

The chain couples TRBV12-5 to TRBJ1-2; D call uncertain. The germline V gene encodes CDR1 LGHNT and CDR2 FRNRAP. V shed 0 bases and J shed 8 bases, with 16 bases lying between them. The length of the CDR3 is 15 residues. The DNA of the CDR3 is TGTGCTAGTGGTTTGGTACTCTGGCAGTTGGGAGGCTACACCTTC. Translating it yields CASGLVLWQLGGYTF.

The CDR3 is CASSRGSRGVYNEQFF. The DNA for the CDR3 is TGTGCCAGCTCACGGGGGTCGCGGGGGGTCTACAATGAGCAGTTCTTC. The genes are TRBV18 and TRBJ2-1; TRBD2 agrees at 8 bases. J lost 3 bases, V lost 4 bases, and 8 bases had no gene match. Germline loops: CDR1 KGHSH, CDR2 LQKENI. This CDR3 is built from 16 residues.